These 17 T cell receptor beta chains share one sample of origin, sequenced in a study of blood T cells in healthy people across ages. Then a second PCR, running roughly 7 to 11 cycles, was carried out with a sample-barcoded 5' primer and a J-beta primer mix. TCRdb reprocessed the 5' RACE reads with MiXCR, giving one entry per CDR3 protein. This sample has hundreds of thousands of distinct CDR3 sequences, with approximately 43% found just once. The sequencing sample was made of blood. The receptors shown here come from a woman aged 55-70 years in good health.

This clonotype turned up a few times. The CDR3 here is CASSQIQGATNEKLFF. CDR3 in DNA: TGTGCCAGCAGTCAAATACAGGGGGCAACTAATGAAAAACTGTTTTTT. The chain employs TRBV28 and TRBJ1-4; TRBD1 matches at 8 bases. Per the germline V gene, CDR1 is MDHEN and CDR2 is SYDVKM. The CDR3 extends over 16 amino acids. V was pared by 5 bases and J by 0 bases, with 5 bases of the junction left unmatched.

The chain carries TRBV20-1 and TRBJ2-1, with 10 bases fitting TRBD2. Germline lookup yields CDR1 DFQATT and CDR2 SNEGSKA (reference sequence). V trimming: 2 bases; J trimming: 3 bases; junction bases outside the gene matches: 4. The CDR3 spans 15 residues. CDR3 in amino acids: CSARQAGGVYNEQFF. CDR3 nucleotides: TGCAGTGCTAGACAAGCGGGAGGGGTCTACAATGAGCAGTTCTTC.

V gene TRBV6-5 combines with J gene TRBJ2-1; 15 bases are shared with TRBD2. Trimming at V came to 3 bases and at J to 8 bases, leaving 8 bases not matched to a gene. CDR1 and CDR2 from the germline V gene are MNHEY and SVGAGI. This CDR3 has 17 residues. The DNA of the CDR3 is TGTGCCAGCAGTTATTCCGGACTAGCGGGAGGGAGGGATGAGCAGTTCTTC. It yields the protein CASSYSGLAGGRDEQFF.

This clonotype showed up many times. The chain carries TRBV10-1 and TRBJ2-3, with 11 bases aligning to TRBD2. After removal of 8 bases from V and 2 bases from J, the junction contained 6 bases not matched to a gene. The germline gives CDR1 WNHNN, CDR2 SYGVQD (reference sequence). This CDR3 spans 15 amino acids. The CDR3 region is CASSTSGASTDTQYF. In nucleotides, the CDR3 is TGCGCCAGCTCGACTAGCGGGGCCTCCACAGATACGCAGTATTTT.

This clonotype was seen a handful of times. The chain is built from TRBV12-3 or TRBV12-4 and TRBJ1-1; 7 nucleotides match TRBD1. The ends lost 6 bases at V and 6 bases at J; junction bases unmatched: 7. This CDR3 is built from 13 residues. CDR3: CASSPQQGAEAFF. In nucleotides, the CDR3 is TGTGCCAGCAGCCCTCAGCAGGGGGCTGAAGCTTTCTTT.

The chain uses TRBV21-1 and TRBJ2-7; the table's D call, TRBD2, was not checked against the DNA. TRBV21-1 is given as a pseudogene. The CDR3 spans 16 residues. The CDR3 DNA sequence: TGTGCCAGCAGCAATCTCCTAGCGGGAGATAGGTACGAGCAGTACTTC. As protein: CASSNLLAGDRYEQYF.

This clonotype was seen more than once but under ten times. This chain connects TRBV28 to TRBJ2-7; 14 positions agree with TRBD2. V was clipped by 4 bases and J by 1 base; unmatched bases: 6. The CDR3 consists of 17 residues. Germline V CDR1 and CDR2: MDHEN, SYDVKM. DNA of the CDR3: TGTGCCAGCAGTTCAGCGGGACTAGCGGGAGTATCCTACGAGCAGTACTTC. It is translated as CASSSAGLAGVSYEQYF.

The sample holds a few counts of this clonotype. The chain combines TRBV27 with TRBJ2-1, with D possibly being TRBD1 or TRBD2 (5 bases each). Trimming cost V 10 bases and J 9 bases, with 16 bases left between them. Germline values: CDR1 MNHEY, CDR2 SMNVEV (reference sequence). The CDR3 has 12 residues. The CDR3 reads CATGARVGEQFF. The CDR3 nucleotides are TGTGCCACCGGGGCTAGAGTGGGTGAGCAGTTCTTC.

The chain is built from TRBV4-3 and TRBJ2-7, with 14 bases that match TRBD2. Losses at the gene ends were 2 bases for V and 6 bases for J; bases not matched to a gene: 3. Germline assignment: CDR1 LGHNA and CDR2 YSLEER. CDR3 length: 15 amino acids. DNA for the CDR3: TGCGCCAGCAGCCAAAGACTAGCGGGAGGGCGCGAGCAGTACTTC. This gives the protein CASSQRLAGGREQYF.

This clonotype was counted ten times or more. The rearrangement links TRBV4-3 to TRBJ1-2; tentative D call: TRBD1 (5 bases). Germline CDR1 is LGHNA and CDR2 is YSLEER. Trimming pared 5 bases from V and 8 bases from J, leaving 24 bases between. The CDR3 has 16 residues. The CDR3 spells CASSGVSGERSQGYTF. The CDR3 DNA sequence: TGCGCCAGCAGCGGGGTTTCGGGGGAACGATCACAAGGCTACACCTTC.

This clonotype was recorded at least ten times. CDR3 coding DNA: TGTGCCAGCAGCTGGAGCGCGGGAGCCTACAATGAGCAGTTCTTC. Encoded protein: CASSWSAGAYNEQFF. This chain uses TRBV14 with TRBJ2-1; 7 bases map to TRBD2. J lost 2 bases, V lost 5 bases, and 6 bases had no gene match. This CDR3 has 15 residues. Germline CDR1 SGHDN, CDR2 FVKESK. The full variable domain, in which reference TRBV14 and TRBJ2-1 provide the parts outside the CDR3, is EAGVTQFPSHSVIEKGQTVTLRCDPISGHDNLYWYRRVMGKEIKFLLHFVKESKQDESGMPNNRFLAERTGGTYSTLKVQPAELEDSGVYFCASSWSAGAYNEQFFGPGTRLTVL.

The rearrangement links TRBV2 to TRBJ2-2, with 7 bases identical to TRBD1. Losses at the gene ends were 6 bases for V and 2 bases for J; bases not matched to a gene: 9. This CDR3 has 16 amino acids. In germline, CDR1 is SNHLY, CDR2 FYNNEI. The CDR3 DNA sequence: TGTGCCAGCAGACTACAGGGGAGAAGTAACACCGGGGAGCTGTTTTTT. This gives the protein CASRLQGRSNTGELFF.

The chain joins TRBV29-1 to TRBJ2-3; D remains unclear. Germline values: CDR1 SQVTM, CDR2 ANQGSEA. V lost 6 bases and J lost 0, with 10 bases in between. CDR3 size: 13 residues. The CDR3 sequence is CSVRRYSTDTQYF. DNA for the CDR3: TGCAGCGTCCGCCGTTATAGCACAGATACGCAGTATTTT.

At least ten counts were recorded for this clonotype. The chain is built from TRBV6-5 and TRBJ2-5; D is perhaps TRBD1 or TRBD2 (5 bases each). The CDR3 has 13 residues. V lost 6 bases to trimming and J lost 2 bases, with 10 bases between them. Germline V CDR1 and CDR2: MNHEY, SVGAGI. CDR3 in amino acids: CASRNWGQETQYF. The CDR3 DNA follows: TGTGCCAGCAGGAACTGGGGGCAAGAGACCCAGTACTTC.

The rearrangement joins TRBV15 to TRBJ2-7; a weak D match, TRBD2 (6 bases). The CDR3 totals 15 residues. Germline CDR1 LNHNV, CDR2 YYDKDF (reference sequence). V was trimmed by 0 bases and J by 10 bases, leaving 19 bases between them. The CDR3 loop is CATSRDWRDQEAQYF. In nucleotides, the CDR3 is TGTGCCACCAGCAGAGATTGGAGGGATCAAGAGGCCCAGTACTTC.

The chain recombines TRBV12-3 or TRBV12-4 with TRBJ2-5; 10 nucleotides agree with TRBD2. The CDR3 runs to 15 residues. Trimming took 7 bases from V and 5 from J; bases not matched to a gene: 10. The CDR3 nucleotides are TGTGCCAGCAACCCAGCGGGGGGGCCGTTCGAGACCCAGTACTTC. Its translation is CASNPAGGPFETQYF.

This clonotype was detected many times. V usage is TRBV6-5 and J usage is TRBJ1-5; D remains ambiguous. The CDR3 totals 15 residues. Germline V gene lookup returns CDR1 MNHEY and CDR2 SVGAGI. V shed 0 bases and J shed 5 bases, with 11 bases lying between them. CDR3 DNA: TGTGCCAGCAGTTACTCAGGTCAGAGCCATCAGCCCCAGCATTTT. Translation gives CASSYSGQSHQPQHF.